This TCR beta chain was captured in a study of blood T cell repertoires in COVID-19. Whole-study context: COVID-19 samples collected from the United States, Italy and Spain covered acute and convalescent phases.

Unmatched junction bases numbered 10, after V lost 7 bases and J lost 4 bases. The length of the CDR3 is 15 residues. Germline-derived CDR1 and CDR2 are LGHNT and FRNRAP. Assay used: immunoSEQ multiplex PCR; TCRdb lists only in-frame clones, some missing. The sample records about 250,000 clones, around nine tenths being singletons. This chain connects TRBV12-5 to TRBJ2-3, with 8 bases fitting TRBD2. This receptor was identified in a woman aged 55 to 70 who had recovered from COVID-19. Material: peripheral blood. This chain's CDR3 is CASAFDGTRADTQYF. CDR3 sequence (DNA): TGTGCTAGTGCTTTTGACGGGACTAGGGCAGATACGCAGTATTTT.